This T cell receptor (beta chain) was captured in a study of T-cell memory formation after mild COVID-19. To note about this clonotype: No antigen is known for it.

Deletions cut 3 bases from V and 9 bases from J, with 13 bases between. The germline CDR1 and CDR2 sequences are SGHNT and YYREEE (reference sequence). The CDR3 is made up of 12 amino acids. Via MiXCR, TCRdb re-called the 5' RACE reads, giving one row per CDR3 protein. The sample includes 450,000 to 650,000 distinct CDR3 sequences, roughly 20% of them seen just once. General study findings and limits: Contracting CD4+ clones lay largely in CM and EM, with CD8+ ones residing in EMRA.

The rearrangement links TRBV5-4 to TRBJ2-7, with D maybe TRBD2 (5 bases). This TCR was sampled from an adult woman who had mild COVID-19 (a few samples of this study predate the infection). Cell type and time point are not known. The sequencing sample was made of PBMCs or a T cell subset sorted from them (not recorded which). This chain's CDR3 is CASSSTERMQYF. In nucleotides, the CDR3 is TGTGCCAGCAGCTCGACCGAGCGGATGCAGTACTTC.